These 2 T cell receptor beta chains came from one sample sequenced in a study of shared clonotypes between healthy human individuals. The data were produced by immunoSEQ multiplex PCR, yet TCRdb's version contains in-frame clones alone and is incomplete. In the table there are around 2.5 million clones, over 85% of which are singletons. Sequences were obtained from naive CD4+ T cells from PBMCs. The subset is: CD45RA+ positively selected. These receptors were taken from a man between 18 and 35 years old in good health. Some clones in this sample may be carry-over from other donors' samples.

V is TRBV6-1 and J is TRBJ2-1, with 11 nucleotides matching TRBD2. V gave up 4 bases and J gave up 9 bases; unmatched junction bases: 11. From germline, CDR1 is MNHNS and CDR2 SASEGT. CDR3 size: 16 residues. CDR3 amino acids: CASSGNLAGGLGEQFF. CDR3 DNA: TGTGCCAGCAGTGGAAATCTAGCGGGAGGTCTTGGTGAGCAGTTCTTC.

This clone is a singleton in its sample. The J gene is TRBJ1-3, the V gene TRBV4-2; unclear D gene. This CDR3 is 15 amino acids long. Germline V gives CDR1 LGHNA, CDR2 YNFKEQ. The V and J ends lost 2 bases and 0 bases respectively, with 8 bases between them. In nucleotides, the CDR3 is TGTGCCAGCAGCCAACGTTCAGCCTCTGGAAACACCATATATTTT. Amino acids: CASSQRSASGNTIYF.